The sequence of this T cell receptor beta chain was determined in a study of T cells after yellow fever vaccination. This clonotype has a count of ten or more. The antigen is undetermined. Germline CDR1 reads SGHRS; CDR2 reads YFSETQ. Trimming shortened V by 3 bases and J by 5 bases, and 6 bases separated the two germline ends. The length of the CDR3 is 12 residues. MiXCR, run by TCRdb on the 5' RACE reads, gives a single entry per CDR3 protein. The sample lists 400,000 to 650,000 distinct CDR3 sequences; just over 20% were seen once. General observations from the study: Post-booster samples contained most primary-vaccination clones (just under 98% CD4, around 90% CD8).

The sequence was collected from a man aged 18 to 35 who received the YFV17D yellow fever vaccine. The material was PBMCs, obtained approximately 20 days after the first yellow fever vaccination. J is TRBJ2-1 and V is TRBV5-1; D remains unclear. The DNA of the CDR3 is TGCGCCAGCAGCTCGGAGAACAATGAGCAGTTCTTC. This sequence encodes CASSSENNEQFF.